The 10 T cell receptor beta chains below come from one sample, sequenced in a study of vaccination and CD4 T cells after COVID-19. Sequenced with the Oncomine TCR Beta short-read assay was DNA taken from cultured CD4+ T cells. TCRdb reanalysed the PCR reads using MiXCR and keeps one entry per CDR3 protein. The sample lists approximately 11,000 distinct CDR3 sequences; roughly 31% were seen once. Regarding treatment: roughly ten-day PBMC culture with coronavirus spike peptide pools or control peptides (ViraFEST assay). These receptors lack a known antigen. The sequencing sample was made of CD4+ T cells from blood, cultured in vitro. These receptors all come from a human donor who had recovered from COVID-19.

There are a few counts of this clonotype. V gene TRBV7-9 combines with J gene TRBJ2-3; D is perhaps TRBD1 or TRBD2 (5 bases each). This CDR3 spans 14 amino acids. Germline V gene data show CDR1 as SEHNR and CDR2 as FQNEAQ (reference sequence). The ends were cut back, 5 bases at V and 3 bases at J, with 12 bases in the middle. The CDR3 DNA reads TGTGCCAGCAGCATCCGGGGCCCTACAGATACGCAGTATTTT. Amino acids: CASSIRGPTDTQYF.

This clonotype was counted a few times. This rearrangement joins TRBV7-2 to TRBJ1-2; D is unclear. The CDR3 has 13 amino acids. V was clipped by 1 base and J by 2 bases, with 5 bases between them. The germline V gene has CDR1 SGHTA and CDR2 FQGNSA. The CDR3 DNA reads TGTGCCAGCAGCTTAGACAACAACTATGGCTACACCTTC. Translation: CASSLDNNYGYTF.

This clonotype was picked up a small number of times. The gene calls are TRBV11-3 and TRBJ2-7, with a tentative D call TRBD1 (6 bases). CDR1 is SGHNT and CDR2 is YENEEA in the germline V gene. The V end lost 1 base, the J end lost 5 bases, and 15 bases lay between the germline ends. CDR3 length: 15 residues. This CDR3 is CASSLVFRTVDEQYF. The CDR3 nucleotides read TGTGCCAGCAGCTTAGTGTTTCGGACAGTGGACGAGCAGTACTTC.

This chain connects TRBV7-8 to TRBJ1-6; 10 bases map to TRBD1. V lost 1 base to trimming and J lost 10 bases; unmatched junction nucleotides: 13. The CDR3 runs to 18 residues. Germline-derived CDR1 and CDR2 are SGHVS and FQNEAQ. For the CDR3, the DNA is TGTGCCAGCAGCTTAGGTATCGGACAGGGGGGTACTACCTCACCCCTCCACTTT. Translation: CASSLGIGQGGTTSPLHF.

This clonotype was counted only a few times. The chain employs TRBV28 and TRBJ1-2; no definite D call. The CDR3 runs to 13 residues. V was pared by 6 bases and J by 8 bases, with 16 bases between. CDR1 and CDR2 (germline): MDHEN, SYDVKM. In nucleotides, the CDR3 is TGTGCCAGCAGAGTGGACGGGCCGGGGGGCTACACCTTC. Amino acids: CASRVDGPGGYTF.

Remarks on this clonotype: Germline is not matched at one junction end, which may reflect a read error. This chain joins TRBV20-1 and TRBJ1-2; D remains ambiguous. The CDR3 totals 12 residues. The germline CDR1 and CDR2 sequences are DFQATT and SNEGSKA (reference sequence). CDR3: CGALGEMGGYTF. CDR3 nucleotide sequence: TGCGGTGCTCTTGGCGAGATGGGGGGCTACACCTTC.

J is TRBJ2-1 and V is TRBV6-2 or TRBV6-3, with D perhaps given as TRBD1 or TRBD2 (6 bases each). The germline gives CDR1 MNHEY, CDR2 SVGEGT. The CDR3 covers 15 residues. The V and J ends lost 5 bases and 8 bases respectively, with 19 bases between them. The CDR3 region is CASSPGGRDVYEQFF. As DNA, the CDR3 is TGTGCCAGCAGTCCTGGGGGGCGGGATGTCTATGAGCAGTTCTTC.

The chain recombines TRBV5-1 with TRBJ1-2; D is unclear. CDR3 length: 13 residues. Deletions cut 0 bases from V and 6 bases from J, with 9 bases between. Germline-derived CDR1 and CDR2 are SGHRS and YFSETQ. The DNA for the CDR3 is TGCGCCAGCAGCTTGGATGCTGGGAATGGCTACACCTTC. Translation gives CASSLDAGNGYTF.

This clonotype was seen a handful of times. The chain is built from TRBV20-1 and TRBJ2-7, with TRBD2 matching over 9 bases. The V gene end was trimmed by 8 bases and the J gene end by 3 bases; junction bases not matched to a gene: 17. The CDR3 extends over 16 amino acids. In germline, CDR1 is DFQATT, CDR2 SNEGSKA (reference sequence). CDR3 nucleotide sequence: TGCAGTACGCGGCTGAACAGGGCTAGCGGGAACTACGAGCAGTACTTC. It is translated as CSTRLNRASGNYEQYF.

The J gene is TRBJ2-7, the V gene TRBV7-2; D perhaps matches TRBD1 (5 bases). Germline-derived CDR1 and CDR2 are SGHTA and FQGNSA. V shed 2 bases and J shed 1 base, with 6 bases lying between them. This CDR3 has 13 amino acids. Here the CDR3 DNA reads TGTGCCAGCAGCTTAAGACAGTCCTACGAGCAGTACTTC. Translation: CASSLRQSYEQYF.